Reported below is one T cell receptor (beta chain). This sample stems from a study of T cell changes during pregnancy in multiple sclerosis. Profiled with immunoSEQ multiplex PCR; TCRdb holds only in-frame clones, not every one. This sample has roughly 35,000 clones, with roughly 92% found just once. CDR3 length: 12 residues. Germline V gives CDR1 PRHDT, CDR2 FYEKMQ (reference sequence). The V and J ends lost 5 bases and 14 bases, in that order; junction bases with no gene match: 11. The chain is built from TRBV13 and TRBJ1-2, with TRBD1 matching 7 bases. The input for sequencing was CD4+ T cells from peripheral blood mononuclear cells, taken in the third trimester of pregnancy. The origin of this receptor is a female donor in good health, enrolled as a control in a pregnancy study. CDR3 DNA: TGTGCCAGCAGCCGCAGGGGGACCTTAGATACCTTC. Translating gives CASSRRGTLDTF.